The subject of this entry is one T cell receptor (beta chain). TCRdb's copy holds only in-frame clones and misses some; the assay was immunoSEQ multiplex PCR. Seen here are around 85,000 clones, roughly 94% observed once, and the top ten hold 0.25%. The data were obtained in a study of technical replicates of blood from several donors. This CDR3 has 14 residues. Deletions cut 4 bases from V and 7 bases from J, with 17 bases between. CDR1 and CDR2 (germline): SGHDN, FVKESK. The sequenced material came from T cells isolated from PBMCs. The source is a human donor in good health. The rearrangement joins TRBV14 to TRBJ2-7; tentative D call: TRBD2 (5 bases). The CDR3 protein is CASSPVGGGEEQYF. CDR3 bases: TGTGCCAGCAGCCCCGTAGGAGGTGGGGAAGAGCAGTACTTC.